These T cell receptor beta chains were read from a single sample in a study of cytomegalovirus exposure and HLA in healthy donors. The protocol was immunoSEQ multiplex PCR, while the TCRdb copy is restricted to in-frame clones and leaves out a portion. The sample carries some 200,000 clones, about 89% recorded once. The material sequenced was PBMCs. Source of these receptors: a woman aged 18-35 years in good health and CMV-seronegative. Each CDR3 is given with its conserved first and last residue.

j_call v_call cdr3_length cdr3_aa
TRBJ2-3 TRBV7-3 16 CASSLTPSLFTDTQYF
TRBJ2-3 TRBV2 16 CASIPRLVSVSDTQYF
TRBJ2-5 TRBV2 14 CASRGLAGQETQYF
TRBJ1-2 TRBV4-3 14 CASSQERTGLGYTF
TRBJ1-1 TRBV13 14 CASTRGGRNTEAFF
TRBJ2-7 TRBV27 17 CASSFSVRQGGLYEQYF
TRBJ2-1 TRBV5-1 15 CASSSEDPSYNEQFF
TRBJ2-5 TRBV6-6 14 CASRPGQGLETQYF
TRBJ1-1 TRBV5-6 13 CASSLSRNTEAFF
TRBJ2-7 TRBV7-6 15 CASSPTSGRANEQYF
TRBJ2-7 TRBV4-1 14 CASSQDLQNYEQYF
TRBJ2-3 TRBV9 17 CASSVVGAGGVTDTQYF
TRBJ1-6 TRBV19 15 CASRIGPADNSPLHF